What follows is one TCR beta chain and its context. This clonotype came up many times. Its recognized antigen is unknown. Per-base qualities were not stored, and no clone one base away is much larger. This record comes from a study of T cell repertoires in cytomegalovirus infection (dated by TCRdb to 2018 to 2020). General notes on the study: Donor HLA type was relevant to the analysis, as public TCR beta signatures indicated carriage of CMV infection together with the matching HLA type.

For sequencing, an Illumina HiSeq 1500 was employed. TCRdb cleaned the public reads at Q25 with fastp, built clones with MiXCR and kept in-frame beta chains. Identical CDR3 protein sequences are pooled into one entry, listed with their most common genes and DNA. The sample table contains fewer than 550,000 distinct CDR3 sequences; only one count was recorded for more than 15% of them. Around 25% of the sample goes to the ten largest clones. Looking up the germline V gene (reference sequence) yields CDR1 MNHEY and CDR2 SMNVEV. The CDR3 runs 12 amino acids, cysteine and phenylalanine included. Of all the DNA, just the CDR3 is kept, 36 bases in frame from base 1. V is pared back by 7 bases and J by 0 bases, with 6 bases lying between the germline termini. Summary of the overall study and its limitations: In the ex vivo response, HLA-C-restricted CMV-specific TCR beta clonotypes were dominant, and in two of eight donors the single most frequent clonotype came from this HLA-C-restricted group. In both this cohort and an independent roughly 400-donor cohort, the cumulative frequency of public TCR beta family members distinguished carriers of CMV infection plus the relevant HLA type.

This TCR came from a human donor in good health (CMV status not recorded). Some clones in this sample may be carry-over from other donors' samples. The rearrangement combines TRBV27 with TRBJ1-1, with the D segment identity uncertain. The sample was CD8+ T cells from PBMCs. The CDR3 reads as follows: CASKRLNTEAFF. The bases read TGTGCCAGCAAGAGGTTGAACACTGAAGCTTTCTTT.